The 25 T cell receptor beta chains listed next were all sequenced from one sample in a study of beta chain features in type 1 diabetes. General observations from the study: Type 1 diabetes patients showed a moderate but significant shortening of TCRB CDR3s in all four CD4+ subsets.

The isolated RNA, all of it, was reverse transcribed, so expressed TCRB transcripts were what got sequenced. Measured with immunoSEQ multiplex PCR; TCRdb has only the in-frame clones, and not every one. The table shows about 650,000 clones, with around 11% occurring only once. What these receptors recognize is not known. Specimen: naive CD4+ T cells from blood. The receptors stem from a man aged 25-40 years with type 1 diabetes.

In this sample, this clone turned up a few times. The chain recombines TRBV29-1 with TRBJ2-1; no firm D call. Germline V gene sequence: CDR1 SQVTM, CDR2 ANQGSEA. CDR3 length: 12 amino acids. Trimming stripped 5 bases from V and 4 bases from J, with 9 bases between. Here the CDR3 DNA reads TGCAGCGTTAGGGCGGCTTACAATGAGCAGTTCTTC. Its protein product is CSVRAAYNEQFF.

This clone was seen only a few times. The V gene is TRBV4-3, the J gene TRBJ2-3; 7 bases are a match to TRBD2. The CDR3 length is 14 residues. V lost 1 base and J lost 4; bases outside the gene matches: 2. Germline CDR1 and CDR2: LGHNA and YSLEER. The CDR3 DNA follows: TGCGCCAGCAGCCAAGTGGGAGGGCCAGATACGCAGTATTTT. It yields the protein CASSQVGGPDTQYF.

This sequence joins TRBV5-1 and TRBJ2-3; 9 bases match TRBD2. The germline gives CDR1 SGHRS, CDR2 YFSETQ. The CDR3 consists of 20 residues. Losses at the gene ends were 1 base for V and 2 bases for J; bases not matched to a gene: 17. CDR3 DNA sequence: TGCGCCAGCAGCTTGAGGGGGACTAGCTCGATTCTAGTCCCCACAGATACGCAGTATTTT. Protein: CASSLRGTSSILVPTDTQYF.

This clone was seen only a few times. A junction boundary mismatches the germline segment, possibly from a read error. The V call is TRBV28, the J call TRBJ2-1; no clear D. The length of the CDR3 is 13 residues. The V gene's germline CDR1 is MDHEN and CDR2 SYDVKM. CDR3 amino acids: CASISSDGTHTVF. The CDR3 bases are TGTGCCAGCATCTCTTCCGACGGAACCCACACGGTCTTC.

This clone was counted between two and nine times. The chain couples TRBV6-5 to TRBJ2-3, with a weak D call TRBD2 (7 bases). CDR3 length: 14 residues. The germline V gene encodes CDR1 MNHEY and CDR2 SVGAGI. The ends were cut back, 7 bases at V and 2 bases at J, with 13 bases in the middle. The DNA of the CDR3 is TGTGCCAGCACGGAGGGGGGGACCACAGATACGCAGTATTTT. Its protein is CASTEGGTTDTQYF.

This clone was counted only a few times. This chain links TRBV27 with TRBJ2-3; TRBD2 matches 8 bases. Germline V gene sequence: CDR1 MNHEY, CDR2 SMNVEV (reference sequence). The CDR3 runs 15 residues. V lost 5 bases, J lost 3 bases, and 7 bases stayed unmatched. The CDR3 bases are TGTGCCAGCAGTGGTCTAGCGGGTGATACAGATACGCAGTATTTT. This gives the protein CASSGLAGDTDTQYF.

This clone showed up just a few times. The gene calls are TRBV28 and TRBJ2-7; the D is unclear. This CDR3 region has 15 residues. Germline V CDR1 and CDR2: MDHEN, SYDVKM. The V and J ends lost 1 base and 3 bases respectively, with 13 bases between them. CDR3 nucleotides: TGTGCCAGCAGTTTATTCGGCTCGCTTTTCTACGAGCAGTACTTC. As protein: CASSLFGSLFYEQYF.

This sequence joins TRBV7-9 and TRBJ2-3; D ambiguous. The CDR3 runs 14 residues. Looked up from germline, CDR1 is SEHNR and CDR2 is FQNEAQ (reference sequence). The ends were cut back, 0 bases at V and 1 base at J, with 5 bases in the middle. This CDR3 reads CASSLALGTDTQYF. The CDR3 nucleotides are TGTGCCAGCAGCTTAGCCCTGGGCACAGATACGCAGTATTTT.

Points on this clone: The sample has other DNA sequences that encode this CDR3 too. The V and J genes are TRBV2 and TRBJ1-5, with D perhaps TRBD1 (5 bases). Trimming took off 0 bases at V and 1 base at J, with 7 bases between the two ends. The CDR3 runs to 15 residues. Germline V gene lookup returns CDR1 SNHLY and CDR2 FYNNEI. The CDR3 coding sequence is TGTGCCAGCAGTGAAGCCCAGGGAAGCAATCAGCCCCAGCATTTT. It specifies CASSEAQGSNQPQHF.

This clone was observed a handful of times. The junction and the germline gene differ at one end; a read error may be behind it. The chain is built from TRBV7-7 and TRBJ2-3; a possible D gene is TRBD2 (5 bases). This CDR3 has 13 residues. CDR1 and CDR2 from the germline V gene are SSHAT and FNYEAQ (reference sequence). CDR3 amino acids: CASSLARADTQYF. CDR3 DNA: TGTGCTAGCAGCTTAGCGAGGGCAGATACGCAGTATTTT.

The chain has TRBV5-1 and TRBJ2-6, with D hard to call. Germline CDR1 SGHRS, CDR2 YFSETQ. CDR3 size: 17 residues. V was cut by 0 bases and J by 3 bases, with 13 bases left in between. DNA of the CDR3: TGCGCCAGCAGCTTGGAAGGCGGACGGGTTGGGGCCAACGTCCTGACTTTC. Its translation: CASSLEGGRVGANVLTF.

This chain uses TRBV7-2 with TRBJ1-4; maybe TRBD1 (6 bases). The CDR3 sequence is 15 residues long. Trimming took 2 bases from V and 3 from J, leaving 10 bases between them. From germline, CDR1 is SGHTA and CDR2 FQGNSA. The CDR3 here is CASSLWGASNEKLFF. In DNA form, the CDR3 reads TGTGCCAGCAGCTTATGGGGGGCCTCTAATGAAAAACTGTTTTTT.

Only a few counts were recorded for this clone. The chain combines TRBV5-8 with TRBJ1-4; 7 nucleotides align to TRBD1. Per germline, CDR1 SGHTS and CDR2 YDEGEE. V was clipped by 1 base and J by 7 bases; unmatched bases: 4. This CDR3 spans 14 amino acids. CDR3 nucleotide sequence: TGTGCCAGCAGCTTGAGACAGGGTGGTGAAAAACTGTTTTTT. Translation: CASSLRQGGEKLFF.

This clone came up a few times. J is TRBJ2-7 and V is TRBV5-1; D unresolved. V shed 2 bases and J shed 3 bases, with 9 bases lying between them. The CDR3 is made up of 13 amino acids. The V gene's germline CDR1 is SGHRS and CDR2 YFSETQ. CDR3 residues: CASSLDTHYEQYF. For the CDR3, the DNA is TGCGCCAGCAGCTTAGACACTCACTACGAGCAGTACTTC.

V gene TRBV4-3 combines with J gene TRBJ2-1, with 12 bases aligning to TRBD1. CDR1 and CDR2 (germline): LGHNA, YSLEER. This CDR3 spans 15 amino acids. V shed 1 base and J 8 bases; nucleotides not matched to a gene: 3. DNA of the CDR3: TGCGCCAGCAGCCAAGGGGACAGGGGGCTATATGAGCAGTTCTTC. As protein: CASSQGDRGLYEQFF.

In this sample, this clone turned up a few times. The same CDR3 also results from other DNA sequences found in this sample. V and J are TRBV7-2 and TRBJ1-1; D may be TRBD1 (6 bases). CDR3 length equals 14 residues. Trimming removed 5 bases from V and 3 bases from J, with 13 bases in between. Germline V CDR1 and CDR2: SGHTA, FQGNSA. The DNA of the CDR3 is TGTGCCAGCAGCCTACAGGGTAGGGACACTGAAGCTTTCTTT. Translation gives CASSLQGRDTEAFF. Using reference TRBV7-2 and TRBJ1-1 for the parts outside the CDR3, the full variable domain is GAGVSQSPSNKVTEKGKDVELRCDPISGHTALYWYRQSLGQGLEFLIYFQGNSAPDKSGLPSDRFSAERTGGSVSTLTIQRTQQEDSAVYLCASSLQGRDTEAFFGQGTRLTVV.

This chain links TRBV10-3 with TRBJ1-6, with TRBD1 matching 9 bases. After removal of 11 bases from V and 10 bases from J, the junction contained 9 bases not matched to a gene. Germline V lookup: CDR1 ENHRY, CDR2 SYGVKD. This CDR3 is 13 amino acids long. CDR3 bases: TGTGCCGCCTCGGGGACAGGGTTATCACCCCTCCACTTT. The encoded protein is CAASGTGLSPLHF.

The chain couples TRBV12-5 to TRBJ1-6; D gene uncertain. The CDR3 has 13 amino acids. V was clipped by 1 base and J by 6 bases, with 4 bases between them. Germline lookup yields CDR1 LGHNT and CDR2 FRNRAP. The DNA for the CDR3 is TGTGCTAGTGGTTTGGGTGGTAATTCACCCCTCCACTTT. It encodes CASGLGGNSPLHF.

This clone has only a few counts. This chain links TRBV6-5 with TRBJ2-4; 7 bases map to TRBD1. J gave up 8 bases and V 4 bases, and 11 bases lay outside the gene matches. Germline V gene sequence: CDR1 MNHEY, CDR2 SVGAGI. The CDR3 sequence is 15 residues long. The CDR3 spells CASSFGVRGMDIQYF. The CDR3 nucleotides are TGTGCCAGCAGTTTCGGCGTCAGGGGGATGGACATTCAGTACTTC.

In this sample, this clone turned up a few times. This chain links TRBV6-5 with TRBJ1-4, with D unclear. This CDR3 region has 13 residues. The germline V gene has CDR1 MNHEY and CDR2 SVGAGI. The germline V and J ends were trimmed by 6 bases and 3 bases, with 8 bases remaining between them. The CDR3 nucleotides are TGTGCCAGCAGAGGATCTTCTAATGAAAAACTGTTTTTT. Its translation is CASRGSSNEKLFF.

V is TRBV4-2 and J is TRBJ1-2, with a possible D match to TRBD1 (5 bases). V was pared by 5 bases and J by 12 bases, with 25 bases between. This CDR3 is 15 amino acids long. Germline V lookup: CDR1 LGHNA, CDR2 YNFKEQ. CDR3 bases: TGTGCCAGCAGCGTGGGGCCGGGTGAAAACTATGGGGACACCTTC. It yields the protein CASSVGPGENYGDTF.

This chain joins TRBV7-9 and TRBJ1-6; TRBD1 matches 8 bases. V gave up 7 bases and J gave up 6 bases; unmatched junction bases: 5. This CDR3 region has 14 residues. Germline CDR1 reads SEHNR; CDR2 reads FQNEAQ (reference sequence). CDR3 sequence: CASTPGQANSPLHF. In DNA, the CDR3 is TGTGCCAGCACACCGGGACAGGCTAATTCACCCCTCCACTTT. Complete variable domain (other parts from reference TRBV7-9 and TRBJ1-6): DTGVSQNPRHKITKRGQNVTFRCDPISEHNRLYWYRQTLGQGPEFLTYFQNEAQLEKSRLLSDRFSAERPKGSFSTLEIQRTEQGDSAMYLCASTPGQANSPLHFGNGTRLTVT.

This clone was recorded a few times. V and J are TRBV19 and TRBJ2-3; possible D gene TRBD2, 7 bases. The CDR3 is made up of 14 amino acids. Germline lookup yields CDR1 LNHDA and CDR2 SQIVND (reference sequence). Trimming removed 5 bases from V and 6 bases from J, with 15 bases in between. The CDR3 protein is CASSPDRRGDTQYF. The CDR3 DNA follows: TGTGCCAGTAGTCCCGACAGGCGGGGGGATACGCAGTATTTT.

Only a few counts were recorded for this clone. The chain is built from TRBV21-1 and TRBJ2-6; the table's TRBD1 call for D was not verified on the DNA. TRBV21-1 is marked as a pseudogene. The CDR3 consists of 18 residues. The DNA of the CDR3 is TGTGCCAGCAGCCCCACCCGGACAGTTTGCTCTGGGGCCAACGTCCTGACTTTC. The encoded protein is CASSPTRTVCSGANVLTF.

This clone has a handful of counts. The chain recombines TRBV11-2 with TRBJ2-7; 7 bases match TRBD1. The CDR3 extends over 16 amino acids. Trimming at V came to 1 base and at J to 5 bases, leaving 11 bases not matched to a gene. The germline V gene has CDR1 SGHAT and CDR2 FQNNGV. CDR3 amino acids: CASSLGQGVPANEQYF. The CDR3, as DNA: TGTGCCAGCAGCTTAGGACAGGGCGTACCAGCCAACGAGCAGTACTTC.